This section outlines one TCR beta chain sequence together with its context. These data originate in a study of blood T cell repertoires in COVID-19. TCRdb's copy holds only in-frame clones and misses some; the assay was immunoSEQ multiplex PCR. Of more than 65,000 clones in the sample, 87% were seen once. This TCR was recovered from a woman aged 50 to 65 with acute or convalescent COVID-19. Sequencing was done on a sample of peripheral blood.

CDR3 region: CASSQGTGQETQYF. For the CDR3, the DNA is TGCGCCAGCAGCCAAGGGACAGGCCAGGAGACCCAGTACTTC. The chain recombines TRBV4-1 with TRBJ2-5, with 7 bases fitting TRBD1. The CDR3 is made up of 14 amino acids. Germline V CDR1 and CDR2: MGHRA, YSYEKL. Trimming cost V 1 base and J 5 bases; bases outside gene matches: 4.